This T cell receptor (beta chain) originates from a study of cytomegalovirus exposure and HLA in healthy donors. General study findings and limits: One variant, a missense change in DCLRE1C, was linked in a later analysis to TCR beta V- and J-gene trimming.

With regard to this clone: Its antigen is unknown.

Germline V gene lookup returns CDR1 SGHVS and CDR2 FQNEAQ. The CDR3 contains 12 residues. V dropped 5 bases and J dropped 15 bases, with 17 bases sitting between them. Researchers ran the PCR with 60 Vbeta and 13 Jbeta primers. The assay was immunoSEQ multiplex PCR, and TCRdb's table has in-frame clones only and misses some. The repertoire holds approximately 89,000 clones, with about 76% as singletons. This TCR was sampled from a young man in good health and CMV-seropositive. The chain joins TRBV7-8 to TRBJ2-1; D is perhaps TRBD1 (6 bases). Source material: PBMCs. The CDR3 sequence is CASSPMFQGSFF. The CDR3 nucleotides read TGTGCCAGCAGCCCTATGTTTCAGGGGTCGTTCTTC.